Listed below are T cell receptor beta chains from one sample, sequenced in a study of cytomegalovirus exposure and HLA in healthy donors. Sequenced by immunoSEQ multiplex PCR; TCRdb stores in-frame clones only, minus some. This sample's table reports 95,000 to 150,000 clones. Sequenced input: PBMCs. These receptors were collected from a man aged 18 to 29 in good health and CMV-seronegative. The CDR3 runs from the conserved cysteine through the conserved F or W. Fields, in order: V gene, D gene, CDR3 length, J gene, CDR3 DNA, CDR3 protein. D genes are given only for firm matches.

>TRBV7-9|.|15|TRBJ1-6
TGTGCCAGCAGCGATGAAGGGCCCCGGGGATCACCCCTCCACTTT
CASSDEGPRGSPLHF
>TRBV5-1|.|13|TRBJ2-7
TGCGCCAGCAGCCCAAGCGGAGCCCGCGAGCAGTACTTC
CASSPSGAREQYF
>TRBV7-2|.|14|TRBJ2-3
TGTGCCAGCAGCTTTACTACCCGCACAGATACGCAGTATTTT
CASSFTTRTDTQYF
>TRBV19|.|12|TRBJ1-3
TGTGCCAGTAGTGCCGAGGGAAACACCATATATTTT
CASSAEGNTIYF
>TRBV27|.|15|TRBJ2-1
TGTGCCAGCAGTTTATCTTCGGGACTCTCTAATGAGCAGTTCTTC
CASSLSSGLSNEQFF
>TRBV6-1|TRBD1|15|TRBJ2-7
TGTGCCACCTCAAAGAAGGGGACAGGGTTCTACGAGCAGTACTTC
CATSKKGTGFYEQYF
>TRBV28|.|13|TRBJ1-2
TGTGCCATATATCAAGGACAGTTCTATGGCTACACCTTC
CAIYQGQFYGYTF
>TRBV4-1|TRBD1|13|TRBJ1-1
TGCGCCAGCAGCCCCGGACAGGCCCGAAGAGCTTTCTTT
CASSPGQARRAFF
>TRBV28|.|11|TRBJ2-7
TGTGCCAGCGGACTTATCTACGAGCAGTACTTC
CASGLIYEQYF
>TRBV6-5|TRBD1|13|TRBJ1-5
TGTGCCAGCAGTTCAGGGGGTAATCAGCCCCAGCATTTT
CASSSGGNQPQHF